These 21 T cell receptor beta chains were all obtained from the same sample, sequenced in a study of blood T cell repertoires in COVID-19 (dated by TCRdb to between 2020 and 2021). Library construction relied on the immunoSEQ multiplex PCR assay. TCRdb mirrors the immuneACCESS table, restricted to in-frame sequences. Some clones are absent from its copies; in checked studies, under half trace to an unresolved V gene, and the reason for the others is unknown. The table for this sample lists 120,000 or so clones; more than 75% of them were counted only once. The ten largest clones capture approximately 8% of the sample. The sequencing sample was made of peripheral blood. The receptor source for this set is a man in his forties or fifties with acute or convalescent COVID-19.

This clone has just a few counts. The chain couples TRBV5-4 to TRBJ1-2; D might be TRBD1 (6 bases). Germline V gene sequence: CDR1 SGHNT, CDR2 YYREEE (reference sequence). Trimming took off 5 bases at V and 9 bases at J, with 20 bases between the two ends. The CDR3 has 14 amino acids. This CDR3 is CASRTITGTHSYTF. CDR3 DNA: TGTGCCAGCAGGACCATTACAGGGACCCACAGCTACACCTTC.

V usage is TRBV19 and J usage is TRBJ2-1; 8 bases match TRBD2. The CDR3 loop spans 15 amino acids. Germline V gene sequence: CDR1 LNHDA, CDR2 SQIVND (reference sequence). The V gene end was trimmed by 6 bases and the J gene end by 3 bases; junction bases not matched to a gene: 7. The CDR3 here is CASRRVAGNYNEQFF. The DNA for the CDR3 is TGTGCCAGTAGGAGGGTAGCGGGAAACTACAATGAGCAGTTCTTC. Drawing the rest from reference TRBV19 and TRBJ2-1, the complete variable domain is DGGITQSPKYLFRKEGQNVTLSCEQNLNHDAMYWYRQDPGQGLRLIYYSQIVNDFQKGDIAEGYSVSREKKESFPLTVTSAQKNPTAFYLCASRRVAGNYNEQFFGPGTRLTVL.

This clone was counted between two and nine times. The V and J genes are TRBV19 and TRBJ1-1, with D possibly being TRBD1 (5 bases). V lost 3 bases to trimming and J lost 2 bases, with 16 bases between them. The germline CDR1 and CDR2 sequences are LNHDA and SQIVND (reference sequence). The CDR3 has 16 residues. In nucleotides, the CDR3 is TGTGCCAGTAGTATCGCAGGGTTTGACAGCAACACTGAAGCTTTCTTT. This sequence encodes CASSIAGFDSNTEAFF.

The chain links TRBV5-4 to TRBJ2-3; D is uncertain. CDR1 SGHNT and CDR2 YYREEE come from the germline V gene (reference sequence). V gave up 4 bases and J gave up 3 bases, with 15 bases separating them. The length of the CDR3 is 15 residues. CDR3 in amino acids: CASSAWRRYTDTQYF. The CDR3 nucleotides are TGTGCCAGCAGCGCGTGGCGGAGATATACAGATACGCAGTATTTT.

The rearrangement joins TRBV6-5 to TRBJ1-2, with D hard to call. Trimming removed 7 bases from V and 4 bases from J, with 16 bases in between. Germline assignment: CDR1 MNHEY and CDR2 SVGAGI. The CDR3 covers 14 residues. CDR3 in DNA: TGTGCCAGCACCCCGATCCCAGGTAGCTATGGCTACACCTTC. Its protein is CASTPIPGSYGYTF.

The chain couples TRBV9 to TRBJ1-2; no firm D call. Trimming left V 4 bases short and J 8 bases short, with 21 bases between. This CDR3 has 15 residues. The germline V gene has CDR1 SGDLS and CDR2 YYNGEE. The CDR3 DNA follows: TGTGCCAGCAGCCCCTCGGTGAGGGTTCGTGGGGGCTACACCTTC. This gives the protein CASSPSVRVRGGYTF.

The rearrangement joins TRBV5-1 to TRBJ2-1; 9 bases match TRBD2. The CDR3 spans 14 residues. The ends lost 7 bases at V and 1 base at J; junction bases unmatched: 3. Per the germline V gene, CDR1 is SGHRS and CDR2 is YFSETQ. The chain's CDR3 is CASRTSASYNEQFF. For the CDR3, the DNA is TGCGCCAGCCGGACTAGCGCATCCTACAATGAGCAGTTCTTC.

In its sample, this clone was seen a few times. The chain recombines TRBV5-1 with TRBJ1-2, with unresolved D. There are 13 residues in the CDR3. V lost 4 bases to trimming and J lost 6 bases, with 13 bases between them. CDR1 SGHRS and CDR2 YFSETQ come from the germline V gene. Written as DNA, the CDR3 is TGCGCCAGCAGCATTACGGACGGGAATGGCTACACCTTC. The encoded protein is CASSITDGNGYTF.

J is TRBJ1-1 and V is TRBV27; D might be TRBD1 (6 bases). The CDR3 is 12 residues long. CDR1 and CDR2 from the germline V gene are MNHEY and SMNVEV (reference sequence). The V and J ends lost 5 bases and 7 bases respectively, with 11 bases between them. DNA of the CDR3: TGTGCCAGCAGTAGGGGGGGAGGTGAAGCTTTCTTT. Its translation: CASSRGGGEAFF.

The chain links TRBV7-2 to TRBJ1-4; 9 nucleotides line up with TRBD1. The trim removed 5 bases at V and 5 bases at J, leaving 3 bases unmatched. Per the germline V gene, CDR1 is SGHTA and CDR2 is FQGNSA. This CDR3 is built from 14 residues. The CDR3 DNA is TGTGCCAGCAGCCCGGGACAGGGAAATGAAAAACTGTTTTTT. Protein: CASSPGQGNEKLFF.

The chain carries TRBV6-5 and TRBJ2-5; 9 bases map to TRBD1. V lost 7 bases to trimming and J lost 6 bases; unmatched junction nucleotides: 3. Germline-derived CDR1 and CDR2 are MNHEY and SVGAGI. The CDR3 spans 12 residues. The CDR3 region is CASTGQGQTQYF. The CDR3 bases are TGTGCCAGCACGGGACAGGGTCAGACCCAGTACTTC.

V and J are TRBV11-3 and TRBJ1-2; TRBD1 aligns across 7 bases. In germline, CDR1 is SGHNT, CDR2 YENEEA. V lost 0 bases, J lost 4 bases, and 5 bases stayed unmatched. The CDR3 is made up of 15 amino acids. The CDR3 DNA reads as TGTGCCAGCAGCTTAGAAGGGACAGTCCCCTATGGCTACACCTTC. Translation gives CASSLEGTVPYGYTF.

This clone was detected once. The CDR3 region has the DNA TGTGCCAGCAGCGACTTAGCGGGAGAATACGAGCAGTACTTC. Translated, it gives CASSDLAGEYEQYF. The chain is built from TRBV5-6 and TRBJ2-7; 9 nucleotides match TRBD2. The CDR3 covers 14 residues. CDR1 and CDR2 from the germline V gene are SGHDT and YYEEEE. V shed 4 bases, J shed 4 bases, and the junction held 6 bases outside the gene matches.

This clone appeared once. The chain links TRBV29-1 to TRBJ2-7; TRBD1 matches 8 bases. With V trimmed by 5 bases and J by 4 bases, 10 bases remained unmatched. CDR3 length: 14 residues. CDR1 is SQVTM, CDR2 ANQGSEA, per germline. CDR3 loop: CSVRTGPQGYEQYF. Written as DNA, the CDR3 is TGCAGCGTTCGGACAGGGCCTCAAGGGTACGAGCAGTACTTC.

The genes are TRBV15 and TRBJ2-7, with D possibly being TRBD2 (6 bases). Germline lookup yields CDR1 LNHNV and CDR2 YYDKDF (reference sequence). Trimming shortened V by 8 bases and J by 3 bases, and 17 bases separated the two germline ends. The CDR3 has 14 residues. CDR3 bases: TGTGCCACCTCGGGAATGCTGGGACTCTACGAGCAGTACTTC. It codes for CATSGMLGLYEQYF.

The rearrangement links TRBV10-2 to TRBJ2-3; 12 bases are shared with TRBD1. V trimming: 7 bases; J trimming: 3 bases; junction bases outside the gene matches: 5. The CDR3 is 15 amino acids. Germline CDR1 is WSHSY and CDR2 is SAAADI. Here the CDR3 reads CASKGDRGRTDTQYF. CDR3 in DNA: TGCGCCAGCAAGGGGGACAGGGGGCGGACAGATACGCAGTATTTT.

This chain joins TRBV7-7 and TRBJ2-1; tentative D call: TRBD2 (6 bases). V was clipped by 5 bases and J by 9 bases, with 17 bases between them. The CDR3 consists of 14 residues. Germline CDR1 is SSHAT and CDR2 is FNYEAQ (reference sequence). The CDR3 region has the DNA TGTGCCAGCAGCCAAAGCGGCGTCGGGGGTGAGCAGTTCTTC. Translated, it gives CASSQSGVGGEQFF.

This chain joins TRBV4-1 and TRBJ2-4, with TRBD1 identical over 7 bases. J was trimmed by 1 base and V by 0 bases; bases with no gene match: 6. This CDR3 comprises 17 residues. CDR1 and CDR2 from the germline V gene are MGHRA and YSYEKL. CDR3 amino acids: CASSQDVSGGAKNIQYF. In nucleotides, the CDR3 is TGCGCCAGCAGCCAAGACGTCTCAGGGGGTGCCAAAAACATTCAGTACTTC.

The rearrangement uses TRBV3-1 (or the pseudogene TRBV3-2) and TRBJ1-6; 12 nucleotides align to TRBD1. From germline, CDR1 is LGHDT and CDR2 YNNKEL (reference sequence). V was pared by 4 bases and J by 14 bases, with 15 bases of the junction left unmatched. The CDR3 is made up of 17 amino acids. CDR3 protein: CASSPIIPGQGALALHF. CDR3 sequence (DNA): TGTGCCAGCAGCCCCATCATCCCGGGACAGGGGGCTCTGGCCCTCCACTTT.

The rearrangement links TRBV5-1 to TRBJ1-2; a weak D match, TRBD1 (5 bases). Germline V gene sequence: CDR1 SGHRS, CDR2 YFSETQ. Trimming cost V 0 bases and J 8 bases, with 17 bases left between them. The CDR3 has 15 amino acids. The CDR3, as DNA: TGCGCCAGCAGCTTGGTAGCGGGGGGGGAACCCGGCTACACCTTC. This encodes CASSLVAGGEPGYTF.

The J gene is TRBJ2-5, the V gene TRBV24-1; tentatively, D is TRBD1 (5 bases). The V and J ends lost 4 bases and 5 bases respectively, with 16 bases between them. The CDR3 loop spans 15 amino acids. The V gene's germline CDR1 is KGHDR and CDR2 SFDVKD. As DNA, the CDR3 is TGTGCCACCAGTGAGCGCGCAGGGTTGGTTGAGACCCAGTACTTC. It is translated as CATSERAGLVETQYF.